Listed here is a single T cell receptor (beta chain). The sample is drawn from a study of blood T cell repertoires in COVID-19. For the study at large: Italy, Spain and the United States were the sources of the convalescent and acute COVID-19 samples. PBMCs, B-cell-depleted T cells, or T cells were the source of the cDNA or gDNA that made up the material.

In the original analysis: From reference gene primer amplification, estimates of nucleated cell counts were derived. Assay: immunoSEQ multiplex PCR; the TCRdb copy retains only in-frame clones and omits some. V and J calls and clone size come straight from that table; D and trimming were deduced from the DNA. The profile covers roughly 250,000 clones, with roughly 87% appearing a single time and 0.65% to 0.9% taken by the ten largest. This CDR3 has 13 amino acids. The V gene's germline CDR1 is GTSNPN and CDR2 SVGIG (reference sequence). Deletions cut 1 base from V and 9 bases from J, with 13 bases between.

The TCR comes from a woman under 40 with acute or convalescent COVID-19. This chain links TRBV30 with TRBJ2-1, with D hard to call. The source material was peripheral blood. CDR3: CAWSASPLIEQFF. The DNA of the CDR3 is TGTGCCTGGAGTGCCTCCCCTTTAATTGAGCAGTTCTTC.